This TCR beta chain was recorded in a study of cytomegalovirus exposure and HLA in healthy donors (dated by TCRdb to about 2017). Notes on the research overall: An earlier analysis of roughly 610 of the donors reported around 280 Gb of sequence data and around 120 million unique TCR beta sequences obtained from some 200 million T cells. Around 330 gigabases of sequencing data and 70 million to 100 million unique TCR sequences made up an early release that covered approximately 650 HLA-typed donors. The genetic ancestry cluster associated with self-reported Caucasian donors included roughly 84% of the 300 to 450 genotyped donors. The study aimed to test whether cataloging public T cell receptors could reveal signatures of past pathogen exposure. Using immunosequencing, the study profiled T cell repertoires from around 670 subjects and related those repertoires to cytomegalovirus serostatus. Besides the first cohort of approximately 670 subjects, a separate validation cohort made up of 120 or so different subjects was used. To predict cytomegalovirus infection status, the study brought together high-throughput TCR immunosequencing, statistical association of individual TCRs with disease status, and machine learning. A later analysis re-examined previously published TCR beta repertoires from over 500 donors and added high-resolution HLA genotyping to investigate patterns of TCR occurrence. In the later analysis, no new phenotypic data were used to find candidate immune exposures; instead, reliance was placed on TCR beta sequences and their occurrence across donors. An earlier analysis of approximately 640 of the donors applied high-throughput TCR beta sequencing to assess whether each TCR beta V gene segment acted as functional or pseudogenic. Donor age, sex, ethnicity and CMV serostatus were compiled alongside the repertoire data. A later genetic analysis used genome-wide SNP genotypes for about 60% of the roughly 700 donors, treating that subset as a discovery cohort. All discovery cohort repertoires had been generated on a single sequencing platform. HLA typing covered class I and class II loci at four-digit resolution. The number of typed donors differed by locus: roughly 620-640 for A, B, C, DRB1 and DQB1; about 520 for DQA1; approximately 600 for DPA1; and 400 to 480 for DPB1. Several DR-DQ haplotypes were handled as single units for association and clustering because linkage in the cohort was strong. Among over 350 genotyped donors of the cohort, an average of approximately 240,000 unique TCR beta nucleotide sequences were sequenced per donor, roughly 20% of them non-productive. Summary of the overall study and its limitations: Some IMGT-functional V segments, including TRBV6-2 and TRBV6-3, could not be told apart with the 87-base-pair reads, so those segments were excluded. A later analysis reported that several top co-occurrence clusters appeared linked to parvovirus B19, influenza, CMV and Epstein-Barr virus. Because counts were too low, roughly 18 rarely observed V segments, including chromosome 9 orphons, were left out of the earlier analysis of over 550 of the donors. The sequencing pipeline was judged likely to have produced a cluster of highly shared sequence variants as a technical artifact. A later analysis associated 15,000 or so TCR beta sequences with specific HLA alleles at a false discovery rate of 0.05. Presence/absence analyses assumed roughly uniform sequencing depth across donors, an assumption that may not hold. HLA typing was unavailable for some donors at each locus, so association tests used only the typed subset. While some public TCRs were present in many individuals, most TCR sequences turned up only very rarely across donors. Most CMV-associated TCR beta chains appeared to be HLA-restricted in a later analysis, and the HLA associations seemed to be driven largely by CMV exposure. Compared with equally common non-associated chains, HLA-associated TCR beta chains in a later analysis were more clonally expanded and had lower generation probabilities. In vitro tests confirmed that a few of the cytomegalovirus-associated TCR beta chains recognize cytomegalovirus antigens. The classifier was reported to diagnose cytomegalovirus status with high specificity and sensitivity in both the original and validation cohorts. Assigning TCR associations to individual alleles was difficult when HLA alleles, especially DR and DQ, strongly co-occurred. A further reported finding was that TCR beta sequences accurately predicted the HLA-A and HLA-B alleles for most subjects in the first cohort. A later genetic analysis reported fewer N-insertions in productive TCRs among donors in an Asian-associated ancestry cluster than the approximately 700-donor mean. In a later genetic analysis, a missense DCLRE1C variant was associated with V-gene and J-gene trimming of TCR beta chains, and the association was replicated in an independent cohort. A later analysis found that TCR association rates varied across HLA loci, with DRB1 alleles showing the most associated TCRs and HLA-C alleles the fewest. Broadly in line with IMGT annotations, most TCR beta V segments showed up in productive rearrangements about 90% or about 30% of the time in an earlier analysis of around 600 of the donors. It was suggested by the authors that the approach could potentially be generalized to other disease states and immunological phenotypes. In this cohort, only TCR beta chains were sequenced, and detectable features were limited by the absence of alpha or paired-chain data. Correlated functional status among segregating V segments might be attributable to linkage disequilibrium, but an unknown experimental factor could not be ruled out. A total of 150 or so TCR beta chains were listed by the study as associated with cytomegalovirus. The only immune exposure information available for the cohort was CMV serostatus.

The CDR3 covers 15 residues, taking in both the cysteine and the phenylalanine. The kept DNA is CDR3 alone, 45 bases in frame from the first base. Taken from the germline V gene (reference sequence), the CDR1 and CDR2 loops are LNHNV and YYDKDF. V loses 5 bases at its end and J loses 2 bases; junction bases beyond the gene matches: 8. Libraries were constructed by the immunoSEQ multiplex PCR assay. The multiplex PCR relied on a mix of 60 forward primers for TCR Vbeta segments and 13 reverse primers for TCR Jbeta segments. The CDR3 region of rearranged TCR beta genes was amplified from genomic DNA by a multiplex PCR assay. On the Illumina HiSeq System, the amplified TCR beta libraries were sequenced as 87-base-pair reads. The original methods were these. A later analysis tallied 75 million to 95 million unique TCR beta chains across the 666 repertoires, and approximately 11 million of those chains were shared by two or more donors. To remove PCR and sequencing errors, raw reads were error-corrected and collapsed into unique sequences using a nearest-neighbor algorithm that merged closely related sequences. To assign V, D and J gene segments, CDR3 sequences were aligned to IMGT reference sequences. Each retained sequence needed at least a six-nucleotide match to both a V gene segment and a J gene segment. A rearrangement was called productive if the CDR3 had no stop codons and remained in frame with V and J, and every other rearrangement was called non-productive. CDR3 was defined according to IMGT convention as the region running from the second conserved V-encoded cysteine to the conserved J-encoded phenylalanine. The earlier analysis of about 530 of the donors excluded any sequence lacking an unambiguous match to a single V gene segment. In an earlier analysis of roughly 600 of the donors, a V segment was called functional when productive rearrangements were above 56.7%, and segregating when the standard deviation between donors exceeded 5%. A statistical classification framework was developed to diagnose cytomegalovirus status using the catalog of TCR beta chain sequences. A later analysis assigned V and J genes by comparing TCR nucleotide sequences with IMGT/GENE-DB human TR gene sequences. The TCRdist pipeline was used in a later analysis to assign CDR3 sequences and most-parsimonious VDJ recombination scenarios. In a later analysis, each TCR beta chain was defined by its CDR3 amino acid sequence together with its V-gene family, and reads lacking a unique V-gene family were excluded. To address suspected cross-contamination and a sequencing artifact, a later analysis removed around 600 highly shared, low-generation-probability nucleotide sequences. For each public chain, a later analysis derived a clonal expansion index from normalized ranks of inferred template counts within each repertoire. In a later analysis, generation probabilities were computed using a VDJ recombination model fitted to out-of-frame rearrangements, and the results were checked against IGoR. A later analysis scored TCR-TCR, TCR-HLA and TCR-CMV co-occurrence with hypergeometric tests, applying a repertoire-size bias correction to TCR pairs. In a later analysis, false discovery rates were estimated by permuting HLA or CMV assignments 20 times. In a later analysis, co-occurring TCRs were grouped using DBSCAN, with TCRdist sequence similarity added in when clustering inside HLA-allele-positive subsets. Repertoires with fewer than 30,000 or more than 120,000 public chains were left out of co-occurrence clustering, as were five repertoires with anomalous nucleotide sharing. The source is immuneACCESS, and TCRdb retained only in-frame sequences with V and J called. Part of the clones is not carried over; for the studies checked, unresolved V genes explain less than half of this, and the remainder is unexplained. That table supplies the V and J calls and clone size; D and trimming were determined from the DNA. This sample has tens of thousands of clones in its table, and around three quarters of those were observed once. The ten most abundant clones make up more than 1.4% of the sample.

In total, just over 650 healthy bone marrow donors made up the cohort. All cohort members were sampled while nominally healthy, although unrecorded immune exposures were likely present. The donor tested CMV seronegative, placing the donor among the approximately 400 seronegative members of the cohort. Each donor provided a peripheral blood sample, and peripheral blood mononuclear cells were used for TCR beta sequencing. The Qiagen DNeasy Blood Extraction Kit was used to extract genomic DNA from the blood cell samples. Notes on this clone: Its antigen remains undetermined. Qualities for individual bases were not recorded, and no much larger clone is one base off.

The V and J segments used are TRBV15 and TRBJ2-7; TRBD1 fits 8 bases in the junction. The TCR originated in a female donor in good health and CMV-seronegative. The specimen sequenced was PBMCs. The sequence in DNA is TGTGCCACCAGCGAACCAGGGGGCCCGACCTACGAGCAGTACTTC. Translated, this is CATSEPGGPTYEQYF.